The T cell receptor beta chain described here comes from a study of blood T cells in healthy people across ages. Sample donors were healthy Caucasian individuals that came from Russia, aged about 6 to 95. Each donor's blood draw was around 9.2 milliliters of peripheral blood. A second roughly 7 to 12 cycle PCR used barcoded and J-beta primers. MiXCR, run by TCRdb on the 5' RACE reads, gives a single entry per CDR3 protein. The table records fewer than 2,000,000 distinct CDR3 sequences, around 42% of them present only once. The CDR3 has 13 residues. Germline lookup yields CDR1 SQVTM and CDR2 ANQGSEA. Trimming stripped 7 bases from V and 8 bases from J, with 20 bases between. This clonotype was seen only a few times. Its antigen is undetermined. Study observations and caveats: In older individuals, TCR beta diversity per million T cells was lower, falling roughly linearly with age.

The clonotype originates from a human donor in good health. Sequenced input: blood. The rearrangement joins TRBV29-1 to TRBJ1-2; a weak D match, TRBD1 (5 bases). CDR3 sequence (DNA): TGCAGCGACCGTTTTCCGGGGCCGGGGGGCTACACCTTC. Its protein product is CSDRFPGPGGYTF.